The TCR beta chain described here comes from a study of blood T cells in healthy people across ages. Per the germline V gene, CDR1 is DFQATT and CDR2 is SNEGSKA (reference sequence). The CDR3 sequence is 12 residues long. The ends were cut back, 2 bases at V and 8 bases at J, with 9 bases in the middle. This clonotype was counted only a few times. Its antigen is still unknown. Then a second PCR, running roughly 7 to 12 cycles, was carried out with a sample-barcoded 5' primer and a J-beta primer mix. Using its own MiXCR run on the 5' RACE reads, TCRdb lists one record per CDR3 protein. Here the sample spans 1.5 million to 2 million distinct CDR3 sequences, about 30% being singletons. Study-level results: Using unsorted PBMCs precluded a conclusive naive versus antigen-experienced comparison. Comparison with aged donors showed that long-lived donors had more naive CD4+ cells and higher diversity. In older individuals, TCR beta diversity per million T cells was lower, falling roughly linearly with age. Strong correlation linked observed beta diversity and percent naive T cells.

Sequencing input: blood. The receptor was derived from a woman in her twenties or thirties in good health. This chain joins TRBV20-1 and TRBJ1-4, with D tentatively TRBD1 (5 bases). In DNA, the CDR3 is TGCAGTGCTAGACACCGGGACGAAAAACTGTTTTTT. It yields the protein CSARHRDEKLFF.